Below are 17 T cell receptor beta chains sequenced from a single sample in a study of T cell repertoires in cytomegalovirus infection. From the reads, TCRdb called clonotypes with MiXCR, one entry per CDR3 protein. The sample shows 200,000 or so distinct CDR3 sequences, about 39% of them seen only once. These receptors' antigens are unknown. The sequencing here drew on CD8+ T cells from cultured PBMCs, taken from culture after CMV antigen stimulation. The receptors derive from a human donor in good health (CMV status not recorded). Some clones in this sample may be carry-over from other donors' samples.

Only a few counts were recorded for this clonotype. The chain carries TRBV28 and TRBJ2-3; D call uncertain. V was trimmed by 8 bases and J by 2 bases, leaving 17 bases between them. Germline V gives CDR1 MDHEN, CDR2 SYDVKM. CDR3 length: 15 residues. CDR3 protein: CASASYAQFTDTQYF. CDR3 bases: TGTGCCAGCGCCTCCTACGCCCAATTCACAGATACGCAGTATTTT.

In this sample, this clonotype turned up a few times. This chain joins TRBV12-3 or TRBV12-4 and TRBJ1-2; D perhaps matches TRBD1 (6 bases). CDR3 length: 13 amino acids. V lost 7 bases, J lost 5 bases, and 14 bases lay in between. CDR3 loop: CASTPGRGYGYTF. The CDR3 DNA is TGTGCCAGCACCCCTGGGAGGGGGTATGGCTACACCTTC.

Ten or more counts support this clonotype. The chain carries TRBV7-2 and TRBJ2-6; 7 bases match TRBD2. This CDR3 is 20 amino acids long. Germline lookup yields CDR1 SGHTA and CDR2 FQGNSA. Losses at the gene ends were 6 bases for V and 0 bases for J; bases not matched to a gene: 17. Here the CDR3 reads CASSPRGRGFGNSGANVLTF. CDR3 nucleotides: TGTGCCAGCAGTCCTAGAGGGAGGGGCTTTGGCAACTCTGGGGCCAACGTCCTGACTTTC. The full variable domain, rest sourced from reference TRBV7-2 and TRBJ2-6, is GAGVSQSPSNKVTEKGKDVELRCDPISGHTALYWYRQSLGQGLEFLIYFQGNSAPDKSGLPSDRFSAERTGGSVSTLTIQRTQQEDSAVYLCASSPRGRGFGNSGANVLTFGAGSRLTVL.

This clonotype was seen only a few times. This chain connects TRBV7-3 to TRBJ2-3, with D maybe TRBD1 (6 bases). The CDR3 contains 13 residues. Trimming took 5 bases from V and 5 from J, leaving 11 bases between them. The germline CDR1 and CDR2 sequences are SGHTA and FQGTGA. The CDR3 loop is CASSLIGGDTQYF. For the CDR3, the DNA is TGTGCCAGCAGCCTTATAGGGGGAGATACGCAGTATTTT.

The chain carries TRBV28 and TRBJ2-7; D gene unclear. CDR1 and CDR2 from the germline V gene are MDHEN and SYDVKM. The CDR3 is made up of 14 amino acids. The V gene lost 6 bases and the J gene lost 3 bases, with 15 bases spanning the gap. The CDR3 nucleotides are TGTGCCAGCAGCCCTCGGACGCGGAGCTACGAGCAGTACTTC. Protein product: CASSPRTRSYEQYF. The variable domain in full, with the rest retrieved from reference TRBV28 and TRBJ2-7, is DVKVTQSSRYLVKRTGEKVFLECVQDMDHENMFWYRQDPGLGLRLIYFSYDVKMKEKGDIPEGYSVSREKKERFSLILESASTNQTSMYLCASSPRTRSYEQYFGPGTRLTVT.

This clonotype appeared once. The chain recombines TRBV7-8 with TRBJ1-1, with 11 nucleotides matching TRBD1. Trimming removed 5 bases from V and 1 base from J; junction bases left unmatched: 9. The CDR3 is 17 amino acids. The germline gives CDR1 SGHVS, CDR2 FQNEAQ. The CDR3 loop is CASSLDRGPRKNTEAFF. The DNA for the CDR3 is TGTGCCAGCAGCCTGGACAGGGGGCCGCGAAAGAACACTGAAGCTTTCTTT.

The chain recombines TRBV3-1 with TRBJ2-7; 10 bases are shared with TRBD1. The CDR3 runs 15 residues. Trimming cost V 0 bases and J 5 bases; bases outside gene matches: 4. CDR1 is LGHDT, CDR2 YNNKEL, per germline (reference sequence). Here the CDR3 reads CASSQDPGQGNEQYF. CDR3 in DNA: TGTGCCAGCAGCCAAGATCCGGGACAGGGGAACGAGCAGTACTTC.

This clonotype was observed a few times. The V call is TRBV11-2, the J call TRBJ2-7; either TRBD1 or TRBD2 may fit D (5 bases each). This CDR3 comprises 13 residues. The ends were cut back, 4 bases at V and 7 bases at J, with 14 bases in the middle. The germline V gene encodes CDR1 SGHAT and CDR2 FQNNGV. CDR3 in DNA: TGTGCCAGCAGCTGGGACCATCCTCGGGAGCAGTACTTC. It yields the protein CASSWDHPREQYF.

In DNA form, the CDR3 reads TGTGCCAGCAGTCCCTCACGACTTGGGGAGCAGTACTTC. It yields the protein CASSPSRLGEQYF. The gene calls are TRBV27 and TRBJ2-7; no firm D call. Germline V gene data show CDR1 as MNHEY and CDR2 as SMNVEV (reference sequence). The length of the CDR3 is 13 residues. V dropped 5 bases and J dropped 7 bases, with 15 bases sitting between them.

This clonotype was observed a handful of times. CDR3 residues: CASSLARGGSSYNEQFF. The CDR3 nucleotides read TGTGCCAGCAGCTTAGCGCGTGGCGGGAGCTCCTACAATGAGCAGTTCTTC. The chain couples TRBV7-8 to TRBJ2-1; TRBD2 agrees at 7 bases. The CDR3 loop spans 17 amino acids. J gave up 0 bases and V 0 bases, and 5 bases lay outside the gene matches. Germline CDR1 and CDR2: SGHVS and FQNEAQ.

The table lists this clonotype with a few counts. The V and J genes are TRBV7-6 and TRBJ2-7; D gene ambiguous. CDR1 SGHVS and CDR2 FNYEAQ come from the germline V gene. This CDR3 is built from 15 residues. The V end lost 5 bases, the J end lost 0 bases, and 14 bases lay between the germline ends. This chain's CDR3 is CASSPEASSSYEQYF. CDR3 in DNA: TGTGCCAGCAGCCCCGAAGCGTCCAGCTCCTACGAGCAGTACTTC.

This clonotype turned up a few times. The chain's CDR3 is CASSQRGGTEAFF. As DNA, the CDR3 is TGTGCCAGTTCCCAACGGGGTGGCACTGAAGCTTTCTTT. The chain combines TRBV6-6 with TRBJ1-1, with no clear D. Trimming pared 9 bases from V and 4 bases from J, leaving 15 bases between. The CDR3 spans 13 residues. Germline lookup yields CDR1 MNHNY and CDR2 SVGAGI (reference sequence).

This clonotype has just a few counts. This chain joins TRBV28 and TRBJ1-2; D is possibly TRBD1 (5 bases). The V gene's germline CDR1 is MDHEN and CDR2 SYDVKM. V shed 10 bases and J shed 0 bases, with 21 bases lying between them. The CDR3 sequence is 16 residues long. In DNA form, the CDR3 reads TGTGCCACCGCTCGGACATCCAGGAGTTCTAACTATGGCTACACCTTC. Amino acid sequence: CATARTSRSSNYGYTF.

This clonotype appeared a few times. The V gene is TRBV7-4, the J gene TRBJ1-2; 7 nucleotides align to TRBD1. Germline V gives CDR1 SGHVT, CDR2 SQSDAQ. The CDR3 is made up of 13 amino acids. V lost 5 bases, J lost 6 bases, and 6 bases stayed unmatched. The CDR3 DNA sequence: TGTGCCAGCAGCCATACGACAGGGAATGGCTACACCTTC. Its protein product is CASSHTTGNGYTF. The full variable domain, completed using reference TRBV7-4 and TRBJ1-2, is GAGVSQSPRYKVAKRGRDVALRCDSISGHVTLYWYRQTLGQGSEVLTYSQSDAQRDKSGRPSGRFSAERPERSVSTLKIQRTEQGDSAVYLCASSHTTGNGYTFGSGTRLTVV.

The V gene is TRBV15, the J gene TRBJ2-1; D may be TRBD2 (6 bases). The CDR3 is made up of 17 amino acids. Germline V lookup: CDR1 LNHNV, CDR2 YYDKDF (reference sequence). V was clipped by 1 base and J by 3 bases, with 16 bases between them. CDR3 residues: CATSRVGLSRNYNEQFF. The CDR3 DNA follows: TGTGCCACCAGCAGAGTGGGACTCTCAAGGAACTACAATGAGCAGTTCTTC. The full variable domain, completed using reference TRBV15 and TRBJ2-1, is DAMVIQNPRYQVTQFGKPVTLSCSQTLNHNVMYWYQQKSSQAPKLLFHYYDKDFNNEADTPDNFQSRRPNTSFCFLDIRSPGLGDTAMYLCATSRVGLSRNYNEQFFGPGTRLTVL.

The J gene is TRBJ1-2, the V gene TRBV27, with D possibly being TRBD1 (6 bases). Looked up from germline, CDR1 is MNHEY and CDR2 is SMNVEV (reference sequence). V was pared by 1 base and J by 4 bases, with 16 bases between. The CDR3 spans 16 residues. The CDR3 DNA reads as TGTGCCAGCAGTTTATTTTTCGGGGGGCGCCGCTATGGCTACACCTTC. Protein: CASSLFFGGRRYGYTF.

This chain uses TRBV12-3 or TRBV12-4 with TRBJ2-2, with 8 positions matching TRBD1. The CDR3 runs to 13 residues. The V segment lost 4 bases and the J segment 9 bases; nucleotides outside the gene matches: 4. The CDR3 DNA reads TGTGCCAGCAGTTCGACAGGGGAAAGGGAGCTGTTTTTT. This encodes CASSSTGERELFF.